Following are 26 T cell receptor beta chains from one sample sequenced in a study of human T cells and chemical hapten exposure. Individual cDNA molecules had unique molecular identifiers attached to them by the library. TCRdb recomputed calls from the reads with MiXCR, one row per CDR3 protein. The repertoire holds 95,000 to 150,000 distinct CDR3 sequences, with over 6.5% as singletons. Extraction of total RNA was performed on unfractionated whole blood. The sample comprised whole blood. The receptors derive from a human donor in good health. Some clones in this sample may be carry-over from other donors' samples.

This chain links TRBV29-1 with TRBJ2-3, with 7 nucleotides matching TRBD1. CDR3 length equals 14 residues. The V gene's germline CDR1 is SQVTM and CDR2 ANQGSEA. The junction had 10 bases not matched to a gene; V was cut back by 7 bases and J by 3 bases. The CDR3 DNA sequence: TGCAGCGGTGACAGGGAAGAAATGACAGATACGCAGTATTTT. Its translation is CSGDREEMTDTQYF.

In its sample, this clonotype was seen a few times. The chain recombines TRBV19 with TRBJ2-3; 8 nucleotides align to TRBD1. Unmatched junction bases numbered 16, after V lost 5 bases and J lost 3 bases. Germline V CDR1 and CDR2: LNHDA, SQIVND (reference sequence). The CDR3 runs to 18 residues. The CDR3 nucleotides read TGTGCCAGTAGTGTTACTTCCAGGGGGCGTTTTAGGACAGATACGCAGTATTTT. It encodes CASSVTSRGRFRTDTQYF. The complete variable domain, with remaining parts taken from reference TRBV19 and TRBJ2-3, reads DGGITQSPKYLFRKEGQNVTLSCEQNLNHDAMYWYRQDPGQGLRLIYYSQIVNDFQKGDIAEGYSVSREKKESFPLTVTSAQKNPTAFYLCASSVTSRGRFRTDTQYFGPGTRLTVL.

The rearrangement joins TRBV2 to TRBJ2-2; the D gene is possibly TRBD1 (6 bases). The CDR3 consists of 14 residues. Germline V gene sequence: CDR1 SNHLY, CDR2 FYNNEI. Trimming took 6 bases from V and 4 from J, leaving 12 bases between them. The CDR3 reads CASSLTGSTGELFF. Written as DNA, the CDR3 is TGTGCCAGCAGCCTCACAGGGTCCACCGGGGAGCTGTTTTTT.

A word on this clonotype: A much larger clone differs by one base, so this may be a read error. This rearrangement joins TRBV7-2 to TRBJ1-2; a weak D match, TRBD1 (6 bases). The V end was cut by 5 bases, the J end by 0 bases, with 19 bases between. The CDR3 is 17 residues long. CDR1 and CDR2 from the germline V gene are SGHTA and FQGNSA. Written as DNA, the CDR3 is TGTGCCAGCAGCACCTTACATACAGGGTTAACTAACTATGGCTACACCTTC. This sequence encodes CASSTLHTGLTNYGYTF.

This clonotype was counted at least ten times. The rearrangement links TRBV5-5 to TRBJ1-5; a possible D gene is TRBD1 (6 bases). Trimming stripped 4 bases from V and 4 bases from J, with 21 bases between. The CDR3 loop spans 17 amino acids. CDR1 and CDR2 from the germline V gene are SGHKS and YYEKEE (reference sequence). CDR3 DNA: TGTGCCAGCAGCCCCCAGGGAGTGCTTCAGGGGAATCAGCCCCAGCATTTT. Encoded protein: CASSPQGVLQGNQPQHF.

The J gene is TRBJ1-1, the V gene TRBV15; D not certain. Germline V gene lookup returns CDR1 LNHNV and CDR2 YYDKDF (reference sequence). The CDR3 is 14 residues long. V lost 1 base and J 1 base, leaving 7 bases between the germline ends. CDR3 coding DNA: TGTGCCACCAGCAGAGCCGCCGGGAACACTGAAGCTTTCTTT. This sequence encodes CATSRAAGNTEAFF.

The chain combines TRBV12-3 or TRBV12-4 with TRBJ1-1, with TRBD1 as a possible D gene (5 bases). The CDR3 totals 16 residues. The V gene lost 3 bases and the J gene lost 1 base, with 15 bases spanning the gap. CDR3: CASSFVVRGPNTEAFF. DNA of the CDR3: TGTGCCAGCAGTTTCGTAGTCCGGGGCCCGAACACTGAAGCTTTCTTT.

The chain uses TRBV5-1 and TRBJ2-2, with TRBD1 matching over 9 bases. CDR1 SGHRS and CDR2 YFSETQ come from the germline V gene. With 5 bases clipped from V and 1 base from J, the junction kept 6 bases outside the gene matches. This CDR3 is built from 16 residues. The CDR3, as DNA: TGCGCCAGCAGTTTCCGGGGACAGGGGAACACCGGGGAGCTGTTTTTT. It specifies CASSFRGQGNTGELFF.

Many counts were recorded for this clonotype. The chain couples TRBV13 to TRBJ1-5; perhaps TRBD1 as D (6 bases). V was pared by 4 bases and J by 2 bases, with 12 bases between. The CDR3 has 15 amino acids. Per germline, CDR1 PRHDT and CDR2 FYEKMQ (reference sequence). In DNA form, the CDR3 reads TGTGCCAGCAGCTCCAGGGGCTACGGCAATCAGCCCCAGCATTTT. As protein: CASSSRGYGNQPQHF.

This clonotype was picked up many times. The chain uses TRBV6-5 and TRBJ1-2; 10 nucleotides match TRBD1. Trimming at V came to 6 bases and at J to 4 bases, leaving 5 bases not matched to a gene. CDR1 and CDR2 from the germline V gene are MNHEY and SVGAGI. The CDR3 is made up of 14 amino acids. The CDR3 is CASRGQGVPYGYTF. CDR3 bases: TGTGCCAGCAGAGGACAGGGGGTCCCCTATGGCTACACCTTC.

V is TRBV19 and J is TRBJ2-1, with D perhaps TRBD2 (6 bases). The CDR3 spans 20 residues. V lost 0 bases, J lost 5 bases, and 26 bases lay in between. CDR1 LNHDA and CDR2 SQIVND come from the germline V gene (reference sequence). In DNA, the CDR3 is TGTGCCAGTAGTATAGACCGGGTTAACGTACTCTCTAGCGCCAACAATGAGCAGTTCTTC. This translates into CASSIDRVNVLSSANNEQFF.

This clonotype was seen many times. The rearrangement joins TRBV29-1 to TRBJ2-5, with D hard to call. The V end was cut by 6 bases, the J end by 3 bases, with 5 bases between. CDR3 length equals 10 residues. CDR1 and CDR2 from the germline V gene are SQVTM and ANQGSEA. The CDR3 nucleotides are TGCAGCGTCCTGGAAGAGACCCAGTACTTC. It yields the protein CSVLEETQYF.

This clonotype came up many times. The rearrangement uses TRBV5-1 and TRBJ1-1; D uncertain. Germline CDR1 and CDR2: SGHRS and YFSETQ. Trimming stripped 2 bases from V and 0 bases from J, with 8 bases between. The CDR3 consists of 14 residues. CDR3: CASSLASVNTEAFF. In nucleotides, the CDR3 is TGCGCCAGCAGCTTAGCTAGCGTGAACACTGAAGCTTTCTTT.

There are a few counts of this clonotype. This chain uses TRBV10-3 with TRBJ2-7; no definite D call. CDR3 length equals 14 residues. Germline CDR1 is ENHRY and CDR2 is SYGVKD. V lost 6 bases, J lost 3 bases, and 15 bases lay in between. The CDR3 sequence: CAISPEGRHYEQYF. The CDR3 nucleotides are TGTGCCATCAGCCCCGAAGGACGGCACTACGAGCAGTACTTC.

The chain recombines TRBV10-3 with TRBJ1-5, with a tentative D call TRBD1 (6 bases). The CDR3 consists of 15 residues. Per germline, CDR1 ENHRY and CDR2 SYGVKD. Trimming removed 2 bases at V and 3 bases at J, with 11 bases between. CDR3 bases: TGTGCCATCAGTGAGCATACAGGGTTCAATCAGCCCCAGCATTTT. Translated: CAISEHTGFNQPQHF.

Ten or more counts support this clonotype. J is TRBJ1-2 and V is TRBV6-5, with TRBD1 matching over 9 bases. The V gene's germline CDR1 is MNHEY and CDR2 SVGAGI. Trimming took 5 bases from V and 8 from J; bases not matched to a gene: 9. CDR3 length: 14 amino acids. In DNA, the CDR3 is TGTGCCAGCAGTAGGGGGGACAGGGTCGAGGGCTACACCTTC. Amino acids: CASSRGDRVEGYTF.

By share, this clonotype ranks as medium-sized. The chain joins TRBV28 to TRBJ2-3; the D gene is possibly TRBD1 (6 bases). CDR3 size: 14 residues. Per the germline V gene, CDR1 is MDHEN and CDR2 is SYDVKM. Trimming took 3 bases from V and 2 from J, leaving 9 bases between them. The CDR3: CASSLGQNTDTQYF. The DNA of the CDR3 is TGTGCCAGCAGTTTGGGACAAAACACAGATACGCAGTATTTT.

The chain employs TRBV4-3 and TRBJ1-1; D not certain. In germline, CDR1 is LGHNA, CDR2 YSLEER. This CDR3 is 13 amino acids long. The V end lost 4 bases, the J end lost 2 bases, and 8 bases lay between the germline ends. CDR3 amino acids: CASSRTTNTEAFF. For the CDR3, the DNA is TGCGCCAGCAGCCGAACAACTAACACTGAAGCTTTCTTT.

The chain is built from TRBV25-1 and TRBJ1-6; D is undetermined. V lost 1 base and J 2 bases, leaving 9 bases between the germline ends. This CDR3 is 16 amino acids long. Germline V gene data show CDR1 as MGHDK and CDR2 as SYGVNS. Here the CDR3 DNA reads TGTGCCAGCAGTGAATTTACTGGGCCCTATAATTCACCCCTCCACTTT. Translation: CASSEFTGPYNSPLHF.

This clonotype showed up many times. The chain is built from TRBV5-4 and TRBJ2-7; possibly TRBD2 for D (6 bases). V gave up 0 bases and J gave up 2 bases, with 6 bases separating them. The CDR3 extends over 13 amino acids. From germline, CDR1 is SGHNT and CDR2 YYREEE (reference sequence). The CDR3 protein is CASSLGTTYEQYF. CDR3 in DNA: TGTGCCAGCAGCTTGGGGACTACCTACGAGCAGTACTTC.

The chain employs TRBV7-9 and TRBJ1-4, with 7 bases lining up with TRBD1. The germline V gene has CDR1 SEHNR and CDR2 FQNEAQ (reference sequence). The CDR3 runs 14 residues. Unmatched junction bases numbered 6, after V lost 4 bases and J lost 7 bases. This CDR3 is CASSSTGKREKLFF. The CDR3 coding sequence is TGTGCCAGCAGCTCGACAGGGAAGCGTGAAAAACTGTTTTTT.

The CDR3 spells CASSDRRNTEAFF. The CDR3 nucleotides read TGCGCCAGCAGTGATCGGAGGAACACTGAAGCTTTCTTT. The rearrangement joins TRBV10-2 to TRBJ1-1; no clear D. Germline lookup yields CDR1 WSHSY and CDR2 SAAADI. The CDR3 totals 13 residues. Trimming shortened V by 3 bases and J by 1 base, and 6 bases separated the two germline ends.

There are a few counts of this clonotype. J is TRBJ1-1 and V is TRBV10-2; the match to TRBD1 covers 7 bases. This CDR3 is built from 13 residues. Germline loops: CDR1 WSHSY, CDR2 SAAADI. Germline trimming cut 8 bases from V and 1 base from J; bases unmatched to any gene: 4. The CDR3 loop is CASERDRNTEAFF. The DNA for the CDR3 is TGCGCCAGCGAGAGGGACAGGAACACTGAAGCTTTCTTT.

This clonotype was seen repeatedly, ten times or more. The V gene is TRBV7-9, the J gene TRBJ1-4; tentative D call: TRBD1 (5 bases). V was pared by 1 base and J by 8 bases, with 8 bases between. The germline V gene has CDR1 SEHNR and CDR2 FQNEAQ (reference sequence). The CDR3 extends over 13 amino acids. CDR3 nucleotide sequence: TGTGCCAGCAGCTTAGACAGGCCGGAAAAACTGTTTTTT. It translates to CASSLDRPEKLFF.

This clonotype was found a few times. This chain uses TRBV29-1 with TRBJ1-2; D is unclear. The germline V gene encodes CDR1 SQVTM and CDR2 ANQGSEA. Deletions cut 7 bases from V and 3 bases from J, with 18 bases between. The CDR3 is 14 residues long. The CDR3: CSAPHEDPYYGYTF. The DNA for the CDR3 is TGCAGCGCACCCCACGAGGACCCCTACTATGGCTACACCTTC.

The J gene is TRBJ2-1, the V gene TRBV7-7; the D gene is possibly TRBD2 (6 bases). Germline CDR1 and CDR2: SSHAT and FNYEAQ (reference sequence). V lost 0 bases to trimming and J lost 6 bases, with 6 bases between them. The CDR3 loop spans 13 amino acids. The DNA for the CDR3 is TGTGCCAGCAGCTTAGCGACTAGCAATGAGCAGTTCTTC. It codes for CASSLATSNEQFF.